A single sample is the source of the 24 T cell receptor beta chains below, sequenced in a study of siplizumab effects on memory and regulatory T cells. The repertoire was sequenced with immunoSEQ multiplex PCR; TCRdb's copy has only in-frame clones and lacks some. The table lists approximately 50,000 clones, over 90% of them singletons, with under 20% in the top ten. Sequencing was carried out using CD8+ T cells sorted from blood. All receptors come from a human donor in good health.

This chain uses TRBV20-1 with TRBJ2-7; D remains ambiguous. Germline loops: CDR1 DFQATT, CDR2 SNEGSKA (reference sequence). The germline V and J ends were trimmed by 4 bases and 2 bases, with 6 bases remaining between them. The CDR3 loop spans 11 amino acids. In DNA, the CDR3 is TGCAGTGCTAATCTGGCCTACGAGCAGTACTTC. This codes for CSANLAYEQYF.

This chain uses TRBV28 with TRBJ2-7; the match to TRBD1 covers 7 bases. The CDR3 is 14 residues long. V was clipped by 3 bases and J by 1 base; unmatched bases: 3. Looked up from germline, CDR1 is MDHEN and CDR2 is SYDVKM. The CDR3 sequence: CASSFVGQSYEQYF. CDR3 sequence (DNA): TGTGCCAGCAGTTTTGTGGGACAGTCCTACGAGCAGTACTTC.

The chain employs TRBV5-1 and TRBJ2-7; no clear D. This CDR3 is built from 14 residues. The V gene lost 0 bases and the J gene lost 2 bases, with 9 bases spanning the gap. Germline V gives CDR1 SGHRS, CDR2 YFSETQ. The chain's CDR3 is CASSLDIGTYEQYF. Written as DNA, the CDR3 is TGCGCCAGCAGCTTGGATATAGGAACCTACGAGCAGTACTTC.

The CDR3 region is CASSISRTDNEQFF. DNA for the CDR3: TGTGCCAGTAGTATTAGCCGGACAGACAATGAGCAGTTCTTC. The chain is built from TRBV19 and TRBJ2-1; possibly TRBD1 for D (6 bases). Germline V lookup: CDR1 LNHDA, CDR2 SQIVND (reference sequence). CDR3 length: 14 amino acids. V was shortened by 3 bases and J by 5 bases, with 11 bases between the two germline ends.

The chain is built from TRBV28 and TRBJ2-7; 10 nucleotides line up with TRBD2. Germline CDR1 MDHEN, CDR2 SYDVKM. V trimming: 5 bases; J trimming: 3 bases; junction bases outside the gene matches: 4. CDR3 length: 14 amino acids. The CDR3 DNA reads as TGTGCCAGCAGTGTCCTAGCGGGGGACTACGAGCAGTACTTC. Protein: CASSVLAGDYEQYF.

The rearrangement links TRBV15 to TRBJ1-5; D remains unclear. Germline V CDR1 and CDR2: LNHNV, YYDKDF (reference sequence). Trimming left V 2 bases short and J 5 bases short, with 16 bases between. CDR3 size: 16 residues. CDR3 in DNA: TGTGCCACCAGCAGATTCCCTCCCGCGGCTGATCAGCCCCAGCATTTT. This gives the protein CATSRFPPAADQPQHF.

The chain uses TRBV11-2 and TRBJ2-7, with D possibly being TRBD1 (5 bases). The V gene's germline CDR1 is SGHAT and CDR2 FQNNGV. The CDR3 totals 18 residues. Trimming shortened V by 2 bases and J by 2 bases, and 22 bases separated the two germline ends. In DNA, the CDR3 is TGTGCCAGCAGCTTATCAAGTGGGCGGAACAGGCCTACCTACGAGCAGTACTTC. Encoded protein: CASSLSSGRNRPTYEQYF.

The chain combines TRBV7-2 with TRBJ1-5; maybe TRBD1 (5 bases). CDR3 length: 14 amino acids. Per the germline V gene, CDR1 is SGHTA and CDR2 is FQGNSA. Trimming cost V 3 bases and J 7 bases, with 13 bases left between them. CDR3 bases: TGTGCCAGCAGCTTTCTGGTGGGGGACCAGCCCCAGCATTTT. This encodes CASSFLVGDQPQHF.

This rearrangement joins TRBV6-1 to TRBJ2-1; D is possibly TRBD1 (6 bases). V dropped 6 bases and J dropped 3 bases, with 15 bases sitting between them. This CDR3 region has 15 residues. Germline CDR1 MNHNS, CDR2 SASEGT. This chain's CDR3 is CASRPTGPFYNEQFF. The CDR3 coding sequence is TGTGCCAGCAGACCCACAGGGCCATTCTACAATGAGCAGTTCTTC.

The J gene is TRBJ2-5, the V gene TRBV12-5; D gene uncertain. Trimming took off 1 base at V and 5 bases at J, with 11 bases between the two ends. Germline CDR1 is LGHNT and CDR2 is FRNRAP. The CDR3 totals 14 residues. The DNA of the CDR3 is TGTGCTAGTGGTTTGGCGGAGAGAGGTGAGACCCAGTACTTC. As protein: CASGLAERGETQYF.

V is TRBV6-1 and J is TRBJ2-3; D possibly matches TRBD1 or TRBD2 (6 bases each). Germline lookup yields CDR1 MNHNS and CDR2 SASEGT. The CDR3 length is 14 residues. Between the trimmed V and J ends, which lost 6 bases and 3 bases, there was a span of 13 bases. This CDR3 reads CASRKRGETDTQYF. The CDR3 coding sequence is TGTGCCAGCAGGAAGAGGGGGGAGACAGATACGCAGTATTTT.

This clone was recorded only once. The V call is TRBV21-1, the J call TRBJ2-7; the table assigns TRBD1, which was not confirmed against the DNA. TRBV21-1 is a documented pseudogene. There are 16 residues in the CDR3. The CDR3 protein is CASSTRQARGSYEQYF. CDR3 in DNA: TGTGCCAGCAGCACAAGACAGGCTCGAGGGTCCTACGAGCAGTACTTC.

The rearrangement joins TRBV30 to TRBJ1-1; no clear D. There are 13 residues in the CDR3. Germline V gene data show CDR1 as GTSNPN and CDR2 as SVGIG (reference sequence). The V and J ends lost 3 bases and 0 bases respectively, with 8 bases between them. The CDR3: CAWRLTLNTEAFF. The DNA of the CDR3 is TGTGCCTGGAGACTGACACTGAACACTGAAGCTTTCTTT.

The CDR3 sequence: CASTRTGETQYF. The CDR3 bases are TGTGCCAGCACCCGGACGGGAGAGACCCAGTACTTC. The chain has TRBV28 and TRBJ2-5; no reliable D call. Germline lookup yields CDR1 MDHEN and CDR2 SYDVKM. Trimming pared 7 bases from V and 4 bases from J, leaving 10 bases between. The CDR3 covers 12 residues.

The gene calls are TRBV5-1 and TRBJ2-1; D remains ambiguous. The CDR3 contains 12 residues. V lost 2 bases, J lost 4 bases, and 4 bases lay in between. In germline, CDR1 is SGHRS, CDR2 YFSETQ. CDR3 nucleotide sequence: TGCGCCAGCAGCTTTAGTTACAATGAGCAGTTCTTC. Protein product: CASSFSYNEQFF.

The rearrangement uses TRBV13 and TRBJ2-7, with 9 bases that match TRBD2. The CDR3 sequence is 15 residues long. The V gene end was trimmed by 1 base and the J gene end by 7 bases; junction bases not matched to a gene: 8. Germline loops: CDR1 PRHDT, CDR2 FYEKMQ (reference sequence). This CDR3 is CASSLVGSGSNEQYF. DNA of the CDR3: TGTGCCAGCAGCTTAGTAGGTAGCGGGAGTAATGAGCAGTACTTC.

CDR3 protein: CASSLSRTYEQYF. The CDR3 DNA follows: TGTGCCAGCAGTCTCTCCCGAACCTACGAGCAGTACTTC. The chain recombines TRBV2 with TRBJ2-7; D not resolved. The CDR3 has 13 amino acids. Germline V gene sequence: CDR1 SNHLY, CDR2 FYNNEI. Trimming removed 5 bases from V and 2 bases from J, with 10 bases in between. Supplemented by reference TRBV2 and TRBJ2-7, the full variable domain reads EPEVTQTPSHQVTQMGQEVILRCVPISNHLYFYWYRQILGQKVEFLVSFYNNEISEKSEIFDDQFSVERPDGSNFTLKIRSTKLEDSAMYFCASSLSRTYEQYFGPGTRLTVT.

This chain uses TRBV11-2 with TRBJ1-4, with 11 bases lining up with TRBD1. The CDR3 covers 16 residues. Germline-derived CDR1 and CDR2 are SGHAT and FQNNGV. Trimming cost V 5 bases and J 2 bases; bases outside gene matches: 4. This CDR3 reads CASSRTGGMTNEKLFF. The CDR3 bases are TGTGCCAGCAGCCGGACAGGGGGCATGACTAATGAAAAACTGTTTTTT. Supplemented by reference TRBV11-2 and TRBJ1-4, the full variable domain reads EAGVAQSPRYKIIEKRQSVAFWCNPISGHATLYWYQQILGQGPKLLIQFQNNGVVDDSQLPKDRFSAERLKGVDSTLKIQPAKLEDSAVYLCASSRTGGMTNEKLFFGSGTQLSVL.

This chain connects TRBV12-5 to TRBJ2-2, with D unresolved. CDR3 length: 12 amino acids. V was shortened by 3 bases and J by 7 bases, with 6 bases between the two germline ends. The germline gives CDR1 LGHNT, CDR2 FRNRAP. CDR3 residues: CASGLPNGELFF. In DNA, the CDR3 is TGTGCTAGTGGTTTACCAAACGGGGAGCTGTTTTTT.

This sequence joins TRBV27 and TRBJ1-5; TRBD1 matches at 12 bases. This CDR3 has 15 residues. With 6 bases clipped from V and 6 bases from J, the junction kept 6 bases outside the gene matches. Germline V gives CDR1 MNHEY, CDR2 SMNVEV (reference sequence). CDR3 sequence: CASRVGTGGLQPQHF. CDR3 bases: TGTGCCAGCAGAGTCGGGACAGGGGGCCTTCAGCCCCAGCATTTT.

This chain connects TRBV5-6 to TRBJ2-7; D is possibly TRBD1 (6 bases). The V gene's germline CDR1 is SGHDT and CDR2 YYEEEE. The V end was cut by 4 bases, the J end by 4 bases, with 15 bases between. This CDR3 spans 14 amino acids. The CDR3 bases are TGTGCCAGCAGCCCTGGACAGCATACATACGAGCAGTACTTC. It specifies CASSPGQHTYEQYF.

The chain combines TRBV28 with TRBJ2-5, with a tentative D call TRBD2 (5 bases). With 2 bases removed from V and 5 bases from J, the gap between germline ends came to 12 bases. Germline lookup yields CDR1 MDHEN and CDR2 SYDVKM. The CDR3 loop spans 14 amino acids. The CDR3 nucleotides read TGTGCCAGCAGTTTACTTGCCGGGATGGAGACCCAGTACTTC. Encoded protein: CASSLLAGMETQYF.

The chain has TRBV28 and TRBJ1-1, with D unresolved. The CDR3 loop spans 16 amino acids. Germline CDR1 MDHEN, CDR2 SYDVKM. V was trimmed by 7 bases and J by 1 base, leaving 19 bases between them. The CDR3, as DNA: TGTGCCAGCATTAAATTCGGGATTTCGAGGAACACTGAAGCTTTCTTT. Translating gives CASIKFGISRNTEAFF.

The chain carries TRBV9 and TRBJ2-7; no clear D gene. The V end lost 0 bases, the J end lost 2 bases, and 6 bases lay between the germline ends. Per germline, CDR1 SGDLS and CDR2 YYNGEE. The CDR3 consists of 13 residues. This CDR3 is CASSVGPPYEQYF. The CDR3 DNA follows: TGTGCCAGCAGCGTAGGGCCCCCCTACGAGCAGTACTTC.